Sequencing of this TCR beta chain was carried out in a study of blood T cell repertoires in COVID-19. Study at large: Samples of COVID-19 (acute and convalescent) were obtained from the United States, Italy and Spain. In each case, the material was cDNA or gDNA derived from T cells, B-cell-depleted T cells, or PBMCs.

Original data processing: Reference gene primer amplification gave estimated nucleated cell counts. Profiling relied on immunoSEQ multiplex PCR, and the TCRdb table lists in-frame clones only, not all of them. The V and J calls and clone size were taken over from that table, and D and trimming were inferred from the DNA. The sample lists approximately 110,000 clones, nearly 85% seen once, with 5.5% to 8.5% in the top ten. The CDR3 consists of 17 residues. The germline V gene encodes CDR1 LGHNT and CDR2 FRNRAP. Between the trimmed V and J ends, which lost 4 bases and 0 bases, there was a span of 16 bases.

The sequenced sample consisted of peripheral blood. This clonotype was sampled from a woman in her forties or fifties with acute or convalescent COVID-19. The chain recombines TRBV12-5 with TRBJ2-1; D may be TRBD1 (6 bases). CDR3 sequence reads: CASGSLPDRSSYNEQFF. DNA for the CDR3: TGTGCTAGTGGTTCCCTCCCTGACAGGAGCTCCTACAATGAGCAGTTCTTC.